This is a list of T cell receptor beta chains from one sample in a study of human T cells and chemical hapten exposure. TCRdb re-analysed the RACE reads in MiXCR, keeping a single row per CDR3 protein. The table has roughly 80,000 distinct CDR3 sequences, around a tenth seen once. Source: whole blood, taken in connection with sensitization to the hapten diphenylcyclopropenone (DPC). These TCRs come from a woman aged 45 to 65 with alopecia areata. Some clones in this sample may be carry-over from other donors' samples. CDR3s include the opening cysteine and the closing phenylalanine or tryptophan. The D gene is left open where the match is weak. Not every row has a clone size; where given, it reads once, few, many or a size class.

V: TRBV5-1
D: .
J: TRBJ2-1
length: 13
size: few
DNA: TGCGCCAGCAGCTCGGACATCCACAATGAGCAGTTCTTC
CDR3: CASSSDIHNEQFF

V: TRBV7-2
D: .
J: TRBJ1-2
length: 15
size: .
DNA: TGTGCCAGCAGCCCATACACCTCTTCTAACTATGGCTACACCTTC
CDR3: CASSPYTSSNYGYTF

V: TRBV20-1
D: TRBD1
J: TRBJ2-3
length: 15
size: many
DNA: TGCAGTGCTAGTATCGGGACAGTGAACACAGATACGCAGTATTTT
CDR3: CSASIGTVNTDTQYF

V: TRBV5-1
D: TRBD1
J: TRBJ1-1
length: 14
size: few
DNA: TGCGCCAGCAGCCACCAGGGGGCGACGACTGAAGCTTTCTTT
CDR3: CASSHQGATTEAFF

V: TRBV6-2/TRBV6-3
D: .
J: TRBJ2-7
length: 15
size: many
DNA: TGTGCCAGCAGTTACTCGTCGGAGGGGGGATACGAGCAGTACTTC
CDR3: CASSYSSEGGYEQYF

V: TRBV5-4
D: TRBD1
J: TRBJ2-4
length: 15
size: many
DNA: TGTGCCAGCAGCTTTCCAGGACAGGATAAAAACATTCAGTACTTC
CDR3: CASSFPGQDKNIQYF

V: TRBV25-1
D: .
J: TRBJ2-5
length: 18
size: few
DNA: TGTGCCAGCAGTGAAAGGAGCTGGGGGTCACTAAATCAAGAGACCCAGTACTTC
CDR3: CASSERSWGSLNQETQYF

V: TRBV6-1
D: TRBD1
J: TRBJ1-1
length: 15
size: few
DNA: TGTGCCAGCAGTGGTTACAGGGGAGTGAACACTGAAGCTTTCTTT
CDR3: CASSGYRGVNTEAFF

V: TRBV11-3
D: .
J: TRBJ2-3
length: 21
size: .
DNA: TGTGCCAGCAGCTTAGCCACCACCCCCCCTTCTCACAGAGATCCCACAGATACGCAGTATTTT
CDR3: CASSLATTPPSHRDPTDTQYF

V: TRBV6-2/TRBV6-3
D: .
J: TRBJ1-2
length: 14
size: few
DNA: TGTGCCAGCATTGACCGAAAGAACTCCTATGGCTACACCTTC
CDR3: CASIDRKNSYGYTF

V: TRBV12-3/TRBV12-4
D: TRBD1
J: TRBJ1-6
length: 17
size: .
DNA: TGTGCCAGCAGTCCGGCCCAAAGGACAGGACAAGGATCACCCCTCCACTTT
CDR3: CASSPAQRTGQGSPLHF

V: TRBV27
D: .
J: TRBJ1-1
length: 13
size: few
DNA: TGTGCCAGCAGTGGGAGGCGGGGGACTGAAGCTTTCTTT
CDR3: CASSGRRGTEAFF

V: TRBV5-1
D: .
J: TRBJ1-1
length: 14
size: many
DNA: TGCGCCAGCAGCTTCCAGGGGATGAACACTGAAGCTTTCTTT
CDR3: CASSFQGMNTEAFF

V: TRBV20-1
D: TRBD1
J: TRBJ1-5
length: 14
size: many
DNA: TGCAGTGCTAGAGAAAACAGGGGAAGTCAGCCCCAGCATTTT
CDR3: CSARENRGSQPQHF

V: TRBV5-4
D: .
J: TRBJ2-3
length: 16
size: many
DNA: TGTGCCAGCAGCATGGATACCGGGGGCCGGATGAATACGCAGTATTTT
CDR3: CASSMDTGGRMNTQYF

V: TRBV5-1
D: TRBD1
J: TRBJ1-1
length: 15
size: few
DNA: TGCGCCAGCACCCTTGGACAGGGTTGGGACACTGAAGCTTTCTTT
CDR3: CASTLGQGWDTEAFF

V: TRBV10-3
D: TRBD1
J: TRBJ2-5
length: 15
size: .
DNA: TGTGCCACCGCCCCCCAACAGGGGCAGAAAGAGACCCAGTACTTC
CDR3: CATAPQQGQKETQYF

V: TRBV7-9
D: .
J: TRBJ2-5
length: 12
size: .
DNA: TGTGCCAGCAGCTTACTGGGGGAGACCCAGTACTTC
CDR3: CASSLLGETQYF

V: TRBV21-1
D: .
J: TRBJ1-1
length: 17
size: many
DNA: TGTGCCAGCAGCAAATACCCGGAGCCCAGGAAAGGCACTGAAGCTTTCTTT
CDR3: CASSKYPEPRKGTEAFF

V: TRBV7-6
D: .
J: TRBJ1-1
length: 14
size: .
DNA: TGTGCCAGCAGCCCGGAGGATCCTTCCACTGAAGCTTTCTTT
CDR3: CASSPEDPSTEAFF

V: TRBV20-1
D: .
J: TRBJ1-1
length: 14
size: few
DNA: TGCAGTGCTGCCCTAGACGGGAGGAACACTGAAGCTTTCTTT
CDR3: CSAALDGRNTEAFF

V: TRBV2
D: .
J: TRBJ1-6
length: 14
size: many
DNA: TGTGCCAGCAGTGAGTGGATCGATAATTCACCCCTCCACTTT
CDR3: CASSEWIDNSPLHF

V: TRBV7-9
D: .
J: TRBJ2-7
length: 14
size: few
DNA: TGTGCCAGCAGCTTAGAAGGCTGGAACTACGAGCAGTACTTC
CDR3: CASSLEGWNYEQYF

V: TRBV12-3/TRBV12-4
D: .
J: TRBJ1-4
length: 16
size: .
DNA: TGTGCCAGCAGCCCTCAGTCAGGCGCAACTAATGAAAAACTGTTTTTT
CDR3: CASSPQSGATNEKLFF

V: TRBV10-3
D: TRBD1
J: TRBJ1-4
length: 17
size: few
DNA: TGTGCCATCATCCCGGACAGGGGGCAGGGGACTAATGAAAAACTGTTTTTT
CDR3: CAIIPDRGQGTNEKLFF

V: TRBV20-1
D: .
J: TRBJ1-5
length: 13
size: many
DNA: TGCAGTGCTAGATGGGGTAGCAATCAGCCCCAGCATTTT
CDR3: CSARWGSNQPQHF

V: TRBV29-1
D: .
J: TRBJ2-3
length: 12
size: few
DNA: TGCAGCGTTGAAGCAGGGGTCCTCCAAGAGTATTTT
CDR3: CSVEAGVLQEYF

V: TRBV18
D: .
J: TRBJ2-5
length: 15
size: few
DNA: TGTGCCAGCTCACCACTTGACGAAGGGAAAGAGACCCAGTACTTC
CDR3: CASSPLDEGKETQYF

V: TRBV28
D: .
J: TRBJ2-7
length: 13
size: few
DNA: TGTGCCAGCAGTTCTCGCTCCTCCTACGAGCAGTACTTC
CDR3: CASSSRSSYEQYF

V: TRBV11-2
D: .
J: TRBJ1-4
length: 16
size: many
DNA: TGTGCCAGCAGCTCCTCGACGGGGAAGGGACATGAAAAACTGTTTTTT
CDR3: CASSSSTGKGHEKLFF

V: TRBV5-5
D: .
J: TRBJ2-1
length: 13
size: few
DNA: TGTGCCAGCAGCTTGATCGGAGACAATGAGCAGTTCTTC
CDR3: CASSLIGDNEQFF

V: TRBV11-2
D: TRBD1
J: TRBJ2-1
length: 14
size: few
DNA: TGTGCCAGCAGCTCCGGACAGGGCCACAATGAGCAGTTCTTC
CDR3: CASSSGQGHNEQFF

V: TRBV7-6
D: TRBD1
J: TRBJ1-6
length: 15
size: few
DNA: TGTGCCAGCAGCTTGAATAGGGCAGGGGGATCACCCCTCCACTTT
CDR3: CASSLNRAGGSPLHF

V: TRBV7-9
D: .
J: TRBJ1-1
length: 9
size: few
DNA: TGTGCCAGCAGCTTAGGATCTTTCTTT
CDR3: CASSLGSFF

V: TRBV28
D: TRBD2
J: TRBJ2-5
length: 12
size: .
DNA: TGTGCCAGCAGAGGGACTACTTCAGCCCAGTACTTC
CDR3: CASRGTTSAQYF

V: TRBV20-1
D: TRBD1
J: TRBJ2-7
length: 14
size: many
DNA: TGCAGTGCTAGAGATCTCCGACAGGGGTACGAGCAGTACTTC
CDR3: CSARDLRQGYEQYF

V: TRBV7-2
D: .
J: TRBJ2-3
length: 16
size: .
DNA: TGTGCCAGCAGCTTAGCGGGGGGGCCTAGCACAGATACGCAGTATTTT
CDR3: CASSLAGGPSTDTQYF

V: TRBV27
D: .
J: TRBJ2-1
length: 13
size: .
DNA: TGTGCCAGCAAGACGTGGGGGGTGTATGAGCAGTTCTTC
CDR3: CASKTWGVYEQFF

V: TRBV30
D: TRBD1
J: TRBJ2-1
length: 14
size: medium-sized
DNA: TGTGCCTGGAGTGGACAGGGGTTAACGGATGAGCAGTTCTTC
CDR3: CAWSGQGLTDEQFF

V: TRBV3-1
D: TRBD2
J: TRBJ2-7
length: 15
size: .
DNA: TGTGCCAGCAGCCAAGCGCCTAGCGGATCCTACGAGCAGTACTTC
CDR3: CASSQAPSGSYEQYF

V: TRBV7-3
D: TRBD1
J: TRBJ2-5
length: 14
size: .
DNA: TGTGCCAGCAGCTTCACAGGGGCTAGGGAGACCCAGTACTTC
CDR3: CASSFTGARETQYF

V: TRBV6-2/TRBV6-3
D: .
J: TRBJ2-2
length: 15
size: .
DNA: TGTGCCAGCAGTACCCCGAAGGGAATGACCGGGGAGCTGTTTTTT
CDR3: CASSTPKGMTGELFF